The rows below give T cell receptor beta chains drawn from one sample of a study of T cell repertoires in cytomegalovirus infection. Antigens of these TCRs are unknown. Each CDR3 protein gets one entry after TCRdb re-called the reads with MiXCR. In the table there are about 700,000 distinct CDR3 sequences, roughly 30% of which are singletons. The material was cultured PBMCs, obtained from culture after CMV antigen stimulation. These receptors were obtained from a human donor in good health (CMV status not recorded). Some clones in this sample may be carry-over from other donors' samples. Each CDR3 is given with its conserved first and last residue. D genes are given only for firm matches. Size is stated for part of the rows, as once, few or many counts, or as a class when the clone is expanded.

>TRBJ1-3|12|-|-|TRBV7-2
TGTGCCAGCACCCGTCAGGGCGACACCATATATTTT
CASTRQGDTIYF
>TRBJ1-1|14|-|few|TRBV7-2
TGTGCCAGCAGCTTCAGGGGTAGGAACACTGAAGCTTTCTTT
CASSFRGRNTEAFF
>TRBJ2-3|13|-|few|TRBV27
TGTGCCAGCAGTCACCAGTGGGAGGATACGCAGTATTTT
CASSHQWEDTQYF
>TRBJ2-3|15|TRBD1|-|TRBV7-9
TGTGCCAGCAGCTTTACAGGGGAAGGTTTGGATACGCAGTATTTT
CASSFTGEGLDTQYF
>TRBJ2-1|19|TRBD2|-|TRBV4-3
TGCGCCAGCAGCCAAGATGGACTAGCGGGAGGGGGGTCCTACAATGAGCAGTTCTTC
CASSQDGLAGGGSYNEQFF
>TRBJ2-7|14|-|-|TRBV19
TGTGCCAGTATGCCCGGCGGGACATACTACGAGCAGTACTTC
CASMPGGTYYEQYF
>TRBJ2-2|15|-|-|TRBV6-1
TGTGCCAGCACCCAGTTCGGCGGTAACACCGGGGAGCTGTTTTTT
CASTQFGGNTGELFF
>TRBJ1-3|15|TRBD1|-|TRBV5-1
TGCGCCAGCAGCAAGGGACAGCCCGCTGGAAACACCATATATTTT
CASSKGQPAGNTIYF
>TRBJ1-4|15|-|-|TRBV29-1
TGCAGCCCCGGGGGGCAGGTCGGGTGGGGTGAAAAACTGTTTTTT
CSPGGQVGWGEKLFF
>TRBJ1-1|15|TRBD1|-|TRBV12-3/TRBV12-4
TGTGCCAGCAGGGGACAGGACGACATGAACACTGAAGCTTTCTTT
CASRGQDDMNTEAFF
>TRBJ1-2|14|-|-|TRBV18
TGTGCCAGCTCACCTACAAGGACAGACTATGGCTACACCTTC
CASSPTRTDYGYTF
>TRBJ1-1|13|-|few|TRBV6-5
TGTGCCAGCAGTTACTACATGAACACTGAAGCTTTCTTT
CASSYYMNTEAFF
>TRBJ2-3|13|TRBD1|many|TRBV7-8
TGTGCCAGCAGGACAGGGAACACAGATACGCAGTATTTT
CASRTGNTDTQYF
>TRBJ2-5|13|-|few|TRBV5-1
TGCGCCAGCAGCTTGTCGGTGAGGGAGACCCAGTACTTC
CASSLSVRETQYF
>TRBJ1-1|16|-|-|TRBV7-6
TGTGCCAGCAGCTTAGGGGGGAAGGGCATGGACACTGAAGCTTTCTTT
CASSLGGKGMDTEAFF
>TRBJ1-5|13|-|few|TRBV19
TGTGCCAGTAGTATTCGTGGGGATCAGCCCCAGCATTTT
CASSIRGDQPQHF
>TRBJ2-1|15|TRBD2|few|TRBV27
TGTGCCAGCAGTATAAGCGGGGGTATTTACAATGAGCAGTTCTTC
CASSISGGIYNEQFF
>TRBJ2-4|13|-|-|TRBV7-2
TGTGCCAGCAGCTTAGCCAGGTCAAACATTCAGTACTTC
CASSLARSNIQYF
>TRBJ2-1|15|-|-|TRBV3-1
TGTGCCAGCAGCCAGTCGGTGACTACCCGCTTGGAGCAGTTCTTC
CASSQSVTTRLEQFF
>TRBJ2-2|13|-|-|TRBV12-3/TRBV12-4
TGTGCCAGCAGTTTTCGGGTTGACGGGGAGCTGTTTTTT
CASSFRVDGELFF
>TRBJ1-1|13|-|few|TRBV7-2
TGTGCCAGCAGCTTAGCGCTATACGCTGAAGCTTTCTTT
CASSLALYAEAFF
>TRBJ1-1|18|-|many|TRBV7-9
TGTGCCAGCAGCTTAGAGACAGGCCTTTACGGGGTGAACACTGAAGCTTTCTTT
CASSLETGLYGVNTEAFF
>TRBJ2-7|15|-|-|TRBV7-2
TGTGCCAGCAGCCGACCGTTTGCGGGCCTCTACGAGCAGTACTTC
CASSRPFAGLYEQYF
>TRBJ2-3|16|-|few|TRBV7-6
TGTGCCAGCAGCATCTCCTCGGGGACACTCACAGATACGCAGTATTTT
CASSISSGTLTDTQYF
>TRBJ1-1|15|-|-|TRBV11-2
TGTGCCAGCAGATCAACCCGGGGCTTGGGCACTGAAGCTTTCTTT
CASRSTRGLGTEAFF